Given below is one T cell receptor (beta chain) in context. This clonotype has at least ten counts. Its antigen is still unknown. Base qualities were left out, and no much larger clone turns up one base away. The sample is drawn from a study of T cells after yellow fever vaccination (dated by TCRdb to between 2017 and 2020). About the investigation overall: The SMART-Seq v4 Ultra Low Input RNA kit was used to prepare libraries from fractions with low cell numbers. Bulk PBMC replicates and cell subsets were isolated from blood drawn at multiple timepoints before and after both primary and secondary immunization. The cohort comprised two healthy male donors, one aged 18 to 29 and one aged 30 to 39 years. Bulk TCR alpha and beta repertoires were sequenced longitudinally to track T-cell clones before and after primary and booster YFV17D yellow fever vaccination.

The V and J ends are trimmed by 3 bases and 6 bases, leaving 13 bases between them. Measured from the cysteine to the phenylalanine, the CDR3 is 15 residues long. Just the 45-base CDR3 DNA is kept, in frame starting at base 1. In the germline V gene, CDR1 corresponds to SGHRS and CDR2 to YFSETQ. The treatment or condition label for this specimen denotes: live attenuated yellow fever vaccine strain. PBMCs were isolated from peripheral blood using a standard Ficoll-Paque protocol. Dynabeads CD4 and CD8 positive selection kits were used to isolate the CD4 and CD8 T-cell fractions. RNA was extracted with TriZol from bulk PBMCs, CD4 and CD8 fractions, and dextramer-positive and dextramer-negative fractions. Summary of the overall study and its limitations: Computational filtering was needed because FACS-sorted repertoires could contain abundant contaminating clonotypes from the bulk population. Because the study included only a couple of donors, the extent to which the findings can be generalized is limited. The secondary T-cell response was weaker than the primary response but faster, peaking on day 5 instead of day 15. A small share of clonotypes occurred in both CD4 and CD8 compartments, likely arising from convergent recombination. After the booster, most of the clones that had expanded following primary vaccination were detected again (roughly 96% of CD4 and around 88% of CD8), which suggests that memory was broadly maintained.

Sequencing was carried out with an Illumina NovaSeq 6000. TCR cDNA was synthesized by 5'RACE template switching, which introduced a universal primer site and unique molecular identifiers. Priming for cDNA synthesis came from both the TCR alpha and TCR beta constant segments. Library amplification involved two PCR steps, and the second step added sample barcodes and sequencing adapters. Sequencing of libraries was done on Illumina HiSeq 2500 (2x100 bp) or NovaSeq (2x150 bp). In the source study's methods: Demultiplexing of reads and collapsing into UMI consensus sequences were performed with MIGEC, and V(D)J alignment was carried out with MiXCR. Clonotypes responding to the vaccine were identified with edgeR on replicate PBMC samples, with the criteria of FDR below 0.01 and a log2 fold change above 5 up to day 15. Each bulk clonotype was labeled CD4 or CD8 based on which sequenced repertoire, CD4 or CD8, contained the clonotype at higher abundance. TCRdb's own reprocessing of the public reads used fastp at Q25 and MiXCR and kept productive beta chains. Entries that share a CDR3 protein sequence are merged under the most common genes and DNA. TCRdb assigned the V and J calls; the authors' analysis was not used. This sample gives 150,000 to 200,000 distinct CDR3 sequences in total; about a tenth of them show up just once. The top ten hold about a third of the sample.

The sequencing used CD8+ T cells sorted from PBMCs, collected 45 days after the yellow fever booster vaccination. This chain joins TRBV5-1 to TRBJ1-6; matching of 5 bases hints at TRBD1 as the D gene. This TCR was sampled from a man aged 18-30 years who received the YFV17D yellow fever vaccine. The DNA sequence reads TGCGCCAGCAGCTCCCGCAGGGCCCGTAATTCACCCCTCCACTTT. This encodes CASSSRRARNSPLHF.